The clone carrying this T cell receptor (beta chain) appeared a few times. As yet, its antigen is unknown. This sample was taken from a study of post-analysis software for immune sequencing data. Study-wide findings and caveats: Compared with controls, patients had more of 4 to 6 TRBV segments, including TRBV5-6, TRBV5-1 and TRBV20-1. When the samples were clustered directly with F measure, those that had been prepared in the same batch showed strong co-clustering. Significantly lower normalized Chao1 diversity was found in patients with multiple sclerosis relative to controls.

Looked up from germline, CDR1 is SGHAT and CDR2 is FQNNGV. CDR3 length equals 16 residues. With 3 bases clipped from V and 2 bases from J, the junction kept 9 bases outside the gene matches. Unique molecular identifiers had been added to the TCR beta cDNA libraries. Out of roughly 0.85 to 11 million T cells, about 500,000 cDNA molecules were generated. MiXCR was run by TCRdb on the PCR reads, yielding one entry per CDR3 protein. Of 820,000 or so distinct CDR3 sequences listed, under 70% are singletons. The sample consisted of blood. The source of this sequence is a girl aged 10-17 years with multiple sclerosis. The chain links TRBV11-2 to TRBJ2-5, with 7 bases matching TRBD2. The CDR3, as DNA: TGTGCCAGCAGCTTTTCTCTAGCGGAAGTACAAGAGACCCAGTACTTC. Protein: CASSFSLAEVQETQYF.